The present T cell receptor beta chain was sequenced within a study of T cell changes during pregnancy in multiple sclerosis. Germline V gene sequence: CDR1 MNHEY, CDR2 SMNVEV (reference sequence). The CDR3 contains 15 residues. Trimming took 7 bases from V and 5 from J; bases not matched to a gene: 9. Assay used: immunoSEQ multiplex PCR; TCRdb lists only in-frame clones, some missing. The sample has 85,000 to 90,000 clones, around 94% seen once; the top ten hold 1.5% to 2%. The source was peripheral blood, collected after pregnancy. The chain carries TRBV27 and TRBJ2-1; 9 bases map to TRBD1. The TCR comes from a female donor in good health, enrolled as a control in a pregnancy study. CDR3 bases: TGTGCCAGCACCCCCGGGACAGGGAACAACAATGAGCAGTTCTTC. Translation gives CASTPGTGNNNEQFF.